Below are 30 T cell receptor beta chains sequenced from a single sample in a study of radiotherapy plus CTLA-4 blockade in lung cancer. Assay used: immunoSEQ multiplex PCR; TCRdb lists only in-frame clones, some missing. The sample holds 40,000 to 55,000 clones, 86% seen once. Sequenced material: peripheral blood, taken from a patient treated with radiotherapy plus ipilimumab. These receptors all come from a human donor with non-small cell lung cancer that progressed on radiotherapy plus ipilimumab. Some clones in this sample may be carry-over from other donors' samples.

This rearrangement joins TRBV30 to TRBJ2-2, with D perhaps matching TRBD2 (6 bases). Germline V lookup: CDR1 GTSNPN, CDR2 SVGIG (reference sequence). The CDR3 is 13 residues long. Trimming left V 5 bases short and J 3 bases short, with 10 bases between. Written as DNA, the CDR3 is TGTGCCTGGGAATGGGGGGACACCGGGGAGCTGTTTTTT. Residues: CAWEWGDTGELFF.

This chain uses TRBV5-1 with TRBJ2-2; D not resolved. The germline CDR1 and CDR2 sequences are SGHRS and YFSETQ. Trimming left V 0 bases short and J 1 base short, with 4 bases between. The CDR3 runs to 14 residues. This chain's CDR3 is CASSLAGNTGELFF. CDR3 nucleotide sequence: TGCGCCAGCAGCTTGGCCGGGAACACCGGGGAGCTGTTTTTT.

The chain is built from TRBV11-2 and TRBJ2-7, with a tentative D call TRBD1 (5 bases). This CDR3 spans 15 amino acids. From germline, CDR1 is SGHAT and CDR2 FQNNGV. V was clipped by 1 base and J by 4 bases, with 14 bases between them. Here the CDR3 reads CASSLVRGYGYEQYF. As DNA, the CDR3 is TGTGCCAGCAGCTTAGTAAGGGGATACGGTTACGAGCAGTACTTC.

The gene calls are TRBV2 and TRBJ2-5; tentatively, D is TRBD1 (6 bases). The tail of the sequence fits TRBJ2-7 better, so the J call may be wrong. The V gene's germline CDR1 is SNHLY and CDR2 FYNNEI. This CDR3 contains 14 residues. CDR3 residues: CASGTTGTRYEQYF. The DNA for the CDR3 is TGTGCCAGCGGCACTACCGGGACACGCTACGAGCAGTACTTC.

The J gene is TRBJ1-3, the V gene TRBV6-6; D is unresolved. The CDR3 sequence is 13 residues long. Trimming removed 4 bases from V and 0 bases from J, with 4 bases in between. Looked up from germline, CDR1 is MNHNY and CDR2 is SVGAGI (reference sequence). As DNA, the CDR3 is TGTGCCAGCAGTTTAATCTCTGGAAACACCATATATTTT. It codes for CASSLISGNTIYF.

CDR3 residues: CASSESGVGYEQYF. In nucleotides, the CDR3 is TGTGCCAGCAGTGAAAGCGGCGTCGGCTACGAGCAGTACTTC. This rearrangement joins TRBV6-1 to TRBJ2-7, with D possibly TRBD2 on 5 matching bases. This CDR3 contains 14 residues. V lost 2 bases to trimming and J lost 3 bases, with 11 bases between them. Germline V gene lookup returns CDR1 MNHNS and CDR2 SASEGT.

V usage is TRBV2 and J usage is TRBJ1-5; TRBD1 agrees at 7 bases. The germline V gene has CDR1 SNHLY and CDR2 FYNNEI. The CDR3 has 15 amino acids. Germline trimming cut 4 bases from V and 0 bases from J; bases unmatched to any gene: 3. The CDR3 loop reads CASSGQGLSNQPQHF. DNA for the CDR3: TGTGCCAGCAGTGGACAGGGCCTTAGCAATCAGCCCCAGCATTTT.

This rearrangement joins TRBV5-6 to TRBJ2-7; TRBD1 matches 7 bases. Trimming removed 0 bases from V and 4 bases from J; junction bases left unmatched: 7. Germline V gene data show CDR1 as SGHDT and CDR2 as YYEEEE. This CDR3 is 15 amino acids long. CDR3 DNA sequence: TGTGCCAGCAGCTTGGTTCGGGACAGACGATACGAGCAGTACTTC. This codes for CASSLVRDRRYEQYF.

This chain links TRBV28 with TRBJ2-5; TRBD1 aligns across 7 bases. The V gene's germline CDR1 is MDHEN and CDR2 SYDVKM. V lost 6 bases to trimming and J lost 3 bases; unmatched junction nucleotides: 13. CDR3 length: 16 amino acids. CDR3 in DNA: TGTGCCAGCAGGGATGAAGAAGCCGGGACAGAAGAGACCCAGTACTTC. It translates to CASRDEEAGTEETQYF. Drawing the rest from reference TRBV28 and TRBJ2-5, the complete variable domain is DVKVTQSSRYLVKRTGEKVFLECVQDMDHENMFWYRQDPGLGLRLIYFSYDVKMKEKGDIPEGYSVSREKKERFSLILESASTNQTSMYLCASRDEEAGTEETQYFGPGTRLLVL.

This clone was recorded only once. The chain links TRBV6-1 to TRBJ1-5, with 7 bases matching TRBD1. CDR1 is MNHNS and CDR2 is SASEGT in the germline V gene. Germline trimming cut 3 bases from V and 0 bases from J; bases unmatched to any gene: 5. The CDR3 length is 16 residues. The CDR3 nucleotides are TGTGCCAGCAGTGATCTGGACAGGATTAGCAATCAGCCCCAGCATTTT. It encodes CASSDLDRISNQPQHF.

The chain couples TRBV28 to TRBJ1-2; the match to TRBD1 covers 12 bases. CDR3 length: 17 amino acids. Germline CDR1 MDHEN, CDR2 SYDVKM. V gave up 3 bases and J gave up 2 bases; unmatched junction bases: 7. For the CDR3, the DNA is TGTGCCAGCAGTTTGCCCACAGGGACAGGGGGCAACTATGGCTACACCTTC. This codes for CASSLPTGTGGNYGYTF.

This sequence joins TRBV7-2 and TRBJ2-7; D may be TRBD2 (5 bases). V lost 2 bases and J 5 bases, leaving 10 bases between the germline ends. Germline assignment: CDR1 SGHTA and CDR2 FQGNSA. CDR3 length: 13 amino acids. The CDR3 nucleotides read TGTGCCAGCAGCTTATTAAAGGGAGACGAGCAGTACTTC. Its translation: CASSLLKGDEQYF.

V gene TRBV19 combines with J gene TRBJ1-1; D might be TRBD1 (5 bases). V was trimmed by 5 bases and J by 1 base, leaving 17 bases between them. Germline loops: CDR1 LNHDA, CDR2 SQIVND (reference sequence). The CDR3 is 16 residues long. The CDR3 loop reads CASSSHTGRKNTEAFF. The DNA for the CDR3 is TGTGCCAGTAGTTCGCATACAGGACGGAAGAACACTGAAGCTTTCTTT.

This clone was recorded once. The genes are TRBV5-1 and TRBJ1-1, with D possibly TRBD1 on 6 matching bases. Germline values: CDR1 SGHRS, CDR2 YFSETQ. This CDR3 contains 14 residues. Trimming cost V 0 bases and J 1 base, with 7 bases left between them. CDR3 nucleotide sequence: TGCGCCAGCAGCTTGGGGGGACAGAACACTGAAGCTTTCTTT. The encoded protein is CASSLGGQNTEAFF.

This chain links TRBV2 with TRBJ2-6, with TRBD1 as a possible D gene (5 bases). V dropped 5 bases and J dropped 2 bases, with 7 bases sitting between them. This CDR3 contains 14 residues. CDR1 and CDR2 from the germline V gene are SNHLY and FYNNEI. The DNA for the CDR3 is TGTGCCAGCAGTCGACAGACTGGGGCCAACGTCCTGACTTTC. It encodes CASSRQTGANVLTF. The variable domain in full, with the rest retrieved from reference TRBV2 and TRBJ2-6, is EPEVTQTPSHQVTQMGQEVILRCVPISNHLYFYWYRQILGQKVEFLVSFYNNEISEKSEIFDDQFSVERPDGSNFTLKIRSTKLEDSAMYFCASSRQTGANVLTFGAGSRLTVL.

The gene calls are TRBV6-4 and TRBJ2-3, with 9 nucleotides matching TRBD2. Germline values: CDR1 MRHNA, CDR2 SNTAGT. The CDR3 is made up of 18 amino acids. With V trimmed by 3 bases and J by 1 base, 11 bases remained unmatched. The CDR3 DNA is TGTGCCAGCAGTGATAAGGTGGTGTCTAGCGGGGGCACAGATACGCAGTATTTT. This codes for CASSDKVVSSGGTDTQYF.

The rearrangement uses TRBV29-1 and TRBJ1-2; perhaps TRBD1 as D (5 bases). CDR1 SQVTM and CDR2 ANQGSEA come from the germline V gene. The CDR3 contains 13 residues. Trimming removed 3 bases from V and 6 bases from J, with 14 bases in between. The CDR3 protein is CSVDLEGRNGYTF. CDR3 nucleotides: TGCAGCGTTGACCTGGAGGGGCGGAATGGCTACACCTTC.

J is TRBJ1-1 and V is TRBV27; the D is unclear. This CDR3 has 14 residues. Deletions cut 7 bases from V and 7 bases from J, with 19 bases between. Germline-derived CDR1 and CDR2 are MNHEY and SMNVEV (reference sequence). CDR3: CASTNSYLPFEAFF. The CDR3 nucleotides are TGTGCCAGCACCAACAGTTACCTACCTTTTGAAGCTTTCTTT.

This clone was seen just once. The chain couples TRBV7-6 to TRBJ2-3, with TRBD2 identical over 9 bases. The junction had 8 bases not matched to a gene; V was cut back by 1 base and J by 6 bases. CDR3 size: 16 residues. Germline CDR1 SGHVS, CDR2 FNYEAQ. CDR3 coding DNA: TGTGCCAGCAGCTTAGGTCTAGCGGGGAATAGGGATACGCAGTATTTT. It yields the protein CASSLGLAGNRDTQYF.

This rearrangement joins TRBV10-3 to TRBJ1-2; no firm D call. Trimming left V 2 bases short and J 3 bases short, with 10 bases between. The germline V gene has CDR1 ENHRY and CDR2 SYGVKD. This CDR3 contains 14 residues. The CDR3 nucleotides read TGTGCCATCAGTGAGAAGAGGGATCACTATGGCTACACCTTC. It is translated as CAISEKRDHYGYTF.

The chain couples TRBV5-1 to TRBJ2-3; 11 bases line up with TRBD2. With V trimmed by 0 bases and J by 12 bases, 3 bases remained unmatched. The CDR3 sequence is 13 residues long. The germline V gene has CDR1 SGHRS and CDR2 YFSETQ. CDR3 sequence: CASSLGLAGNQYF. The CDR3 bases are TGCGCCAGCAGCTTGGGACTAGCGGGGAACCAGTATTTT.

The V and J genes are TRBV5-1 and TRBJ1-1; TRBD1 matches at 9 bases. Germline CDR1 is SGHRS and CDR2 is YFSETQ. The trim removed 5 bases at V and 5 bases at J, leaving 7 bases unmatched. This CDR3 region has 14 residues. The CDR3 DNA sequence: TGCGCCAGCAGTCCCCGGACAGGGGAAACTGAAGCTTTCTTT. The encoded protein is CASSPRTGETEAFF.

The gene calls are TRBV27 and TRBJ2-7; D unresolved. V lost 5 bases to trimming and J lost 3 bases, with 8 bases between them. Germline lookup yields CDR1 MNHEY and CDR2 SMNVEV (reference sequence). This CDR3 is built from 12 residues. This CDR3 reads CASSNNYYEQYF. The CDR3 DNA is TGTGCCAGCAGTAATAACTACTACGAGCAGTACTTC.

CDR3 nucleotides: TGTGCCAGCAGCCGCACAGGGGTGGAGGATGGCTACACCTTC. It specifies CASSRTGVEDGYTF. The chain employs TRBV7-9 and TRBJ1-2, with TRBD1 matching 7 bases. Per the germline V gene, CDR1 is SEHNR and CDR2 is FQNEAQ (reference sequence). V dropped 5 bases and J dropped 6; count of bases not matched to a gene: 9. This CDR3 contains 14 residues.

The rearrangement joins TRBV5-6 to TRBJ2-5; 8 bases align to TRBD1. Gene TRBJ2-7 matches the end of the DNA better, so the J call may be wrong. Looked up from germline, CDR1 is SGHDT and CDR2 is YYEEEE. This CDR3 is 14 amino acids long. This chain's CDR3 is CASSPAGQAYEQYF. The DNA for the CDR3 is TGTGCCAGCAGCCCGGCGGGACAGGCCTACGAGCAGTACTTC.

CDR3 region: CASSQASGRAGAKNIQYF. As DNA, the CDR3 is TGCGCCAGCAGCCAAGCTAGCGGGAGGGCCGGAGCCAAAAACATTCAGTACTTC. The V and J genes are TRBV4-1 and TRBJ2-4, with 12 nucleotides matching TRBD2. With 1 base clipped from V and 0 bases from J, the junction kept 4 bases outside the gene matches. Per germline, CDR1 MGHRA and CDR2 YSYEKL. The CDR3 totals 18 residues.

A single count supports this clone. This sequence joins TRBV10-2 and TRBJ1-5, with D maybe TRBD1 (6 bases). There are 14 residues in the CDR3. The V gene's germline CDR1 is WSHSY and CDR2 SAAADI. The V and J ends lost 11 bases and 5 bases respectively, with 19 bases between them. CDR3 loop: CAAAGWGGDQPQHF. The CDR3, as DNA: TGCGCCGCAGCCGGTTGGGGGGGCGATCAGCCCCAGCATTTT.

The CDR3 region is CASSERQWSNQPQHF. CDR3 nucleotides: TGTGCCAGCAGTGAAAGACAGTGGAGCAATCAGCCCCAGCATTTT. V usage is TRBV2 and J usage is TRBJ1-5, with D possibly matching TRBD1 (5 bases). This CDR3 spans 15 amino acids. V lost 2 bases to trimming and J lost 1 base, with 9 bases between them. Germline V gives CDR1 SNHLY, CDR2 FYNNEI.

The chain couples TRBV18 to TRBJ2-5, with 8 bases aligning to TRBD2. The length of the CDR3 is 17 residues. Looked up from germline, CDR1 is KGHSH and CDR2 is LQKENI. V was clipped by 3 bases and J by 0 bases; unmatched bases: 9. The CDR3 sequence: CASSPTAGGTYQETQYF. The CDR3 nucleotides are TGTGCCAGCTCACCCACGGCGGGAGGCACGTACCAAGAGACCCAGTACTTC.

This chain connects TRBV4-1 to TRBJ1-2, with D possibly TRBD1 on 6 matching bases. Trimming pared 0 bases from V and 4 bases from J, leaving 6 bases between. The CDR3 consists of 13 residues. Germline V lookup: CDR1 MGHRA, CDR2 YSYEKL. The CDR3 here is CASSQDRGYGYTF. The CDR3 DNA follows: TGCGCCAGCAGCCAAGACAGGGGCTATGGCTACACCTTC.